This T cell receptor beta chain was sequenced during a study of T cells in Graves' hyperthyroidism and ophthalmopathy. The V gene lost 8 bases and the J gene lost 5 bases, with 10 bases spanning the gap. This CDR3 is built from 12 residues. Germline-derived CDR1 and CDR2 are ENHRY and SYGVKD. It was RNA transcripts that yielded the amplified TCR beta CDR3 regions. The HTBI primer set served for first-round RT-PCR of the TCR CDR3. Using its own MiXCR run on the multiplex PCR reads, TCRdb lists one record per CDR3 protein. The sample holds 450,000 to 500,000 distinct CDR3 sequences, 22% seen once. Sequenced sample: blood. The chain joins TRBV10-3 to TRBJ1-5, with D maybe TRBD1 (6 bases). This clonotype was obtained from a woman in her 70s with Graves' ophthalmopathy. In DNA form, the CDR3 reads TGTGCCATCCGAGAGGGGGATCAGCCCCAGCATTTT. This sequence encodes CAIREGDQPQHF.